The 21 T cell receptor beta chains below all came from one sample that was sequenced in a study of T cells after yellow fever vaccination. TCRdb re-analysed the 5' RACE reads in MiXCR, keeping a single row per CDR3 protein. This repertoire shows 200,000 to 250,000 distinct CDR3 sequences, 3.2% found once; its top ten account for less than 3.5%. The source was CD4+ T cells sorted from PBMCs, collected 10 days after the yellow fever booster vaccination. The receptors stem from a man in his late teens or twenties who received the YFV17D yellow fever vaccine.

This clonotype was picked up a small number of times. The chain uses TRBV2 and TRBJ2-3; the D gene could be TRBD1 or TRBD2 (6 bases each). V lost 7 bases and J lost 6, with 26 bases in between. Germline V lookup: CDR1 SNHLY, CDR2 FYNNEI. There are 17 residues in the CDR3. The CDR3 sequence: CASTGDRLGGTSDTQYF. The CDR3 region has the DNA TGTGCCAGCACCGGAGACAGGCTGGGCGGGACGTCGGATACGCAGTATTTT. The full variable domain, its missing parts supplied by reference TRBV2 and TRBJ2-3, is EPEVTQTPSHQVTQMGQEVILRCVPISNHLYFYWYRQILGQKVEFLVSFYNNEISEKSEIFDDQFSVERPDGSNFTLKIRSTKLEDSAMYFCASTGDRLGGTSDTQYFGPGTRLTVL.

This clonotype has ten or more counts. The gene calls are TRBV7-8 and TRBJ2-6, with D possibly TRBD2 on 5 matching bases. The CDR3 loop spans 18 amino acids. Germline-derived CDR1 and CDR2 are SGHVS and FQNEAQ. V was clipped by 0 bases and J by 0 bases, with 12 bases between them. Here the CDR3 DNA reads TGTGCCAGCAGCTTAGCAGGGTTGGACTTCTCTGGGGCCAACGTCCTGACTTTC. It specifies CASSLAGLDFSGANVLTF.

This clonotype was seen more than once but under ten times. This chain joins TRBV2 and TRBJ1-1; D remains ambiguous. V shed 8 bases and J shed 3 bases, with 13 bases lying between them. The CDR3 runs 13 residues. CDR1 SNHLY and CDR2 FYNNEI come from the germline V gene. CDR3 sequence (DNA): TGTGCCAGCTTGGGAGAGCGTGACACTGAAGCTTTCTTT. Encoded protein: CASLGERDTEAFF.

This clonotype has ten or more counts. This chain joins TRBV6-1 and TRBJ1-1; D gene ambiguous. V gave up 2 bases and J gave up 9 bases, with 7 bases separating them. CDR1 and CDR2 from the germline V gene are MNHNS and SASEGT. This CDR3 spans 11 amino acids. The CDR3 here is CASSERGQAFF. CDR3 nucleotides: TGTGCCAGCAGTGAACGGGGTCAAGCTTTCTTT.

The chain has TRBV20-1 and TRBJ2-5; D call uncertain. V was pared by 0 bases and J by 5 bases, with 10 bases between. The germline V gene encodes CDR1 DFQATT and CDR2 SNEGSKA (reference sequence). The CDR3 is 13 residues long. CDR3 protein: CSAREALLETQYF. CDR3 nucleotides: TGCAGTGCTAGAGAGGCGCTACTGGAGACCCAGTACTTC.

The sample holds many counts of this clonotype. This rearrangement joins TRBV27 to TRBJ1-1; 7 nucleotides agree with TRBD1. CDR3 length equals 13 residues. CDR1 and CDR2 (germline): MNHEY, SMNVEV (reference sequence). The J segment lost 4 bases and the V segment lost 4 bases, leaving 3 bases of the junction unmatched. The CDR3 loop reads CASSSYRGTEAFF. CDR3 bases: TGTGCCAGCAGTTCATACAGGGGCACTGAAGCTTTCTTT.

This clonotype was recorded many times. In nucleotides, the CDR3 is TGTGCCAGCAGCTTTATAAGCGGGGCCAGCTCCTACAATGAGCAGTTCTTC. Translation: CASSFISGASSYNEQFF. The V and J genes are TRBV7-2 and TRBJ2-1; TRBD2 matches 7 bases. The germline V gene encodes CDR1 SGHTA and CDR2 FQGNSA. The CDR3 extends over 17 amino acids. With 3 bases clipped from V and 0 bases from J, the junction kept 8 bases outside the gene matches.

This clonotype was detected many times. The chain is built from TRBV5-4 and TRBJ1-1; maybe TRBD1 (6 bases). The CDR3 consists of 17 residues. Germline CDR1 and CDR2: SGHNT and YYREEE (reference sequence). V shed 1 base and J shed 0 bases, with 16 bases lying between them. The CDR3 protein is CASSLIFRGHLNTEAFF. CDR3 DNA: TGTGCCAGCAGCTTGATTTTCCGGGGACACCTGAACACTGAAGCTTTCTTT.

This clonotype was found many times. The chain joins TRBV6-5 to TRBJ1-6, with D possibly matching TRBD1 (5 bases). The V and J ends lost 8 bases and 5 bases respectively, with 10 bases between them. From germline, CDR1 is MNHEY and CDR2 SVGAGI. CDR3 size: 13 residues. The CDR3 DNA reads as TGTGCCAGCCGTAGGGACGATAATTCACCCCTCCACTTT. Protein: CASRRDDNSPLHF.

This clonotype was seen more than once but under ten times. The chain is built from TRBV20-1 and TRBJ2-1; 13 nucleotides agree with TRBD2. Germline V gives CDR1 DFQATT, CDR2 SNEGSKA (reference sequence). The CDR3 is made up of 15 amino acids. V shed 6 bases and J 4 bases; nucleotides not matched to a gene: 6. The CDR3 here is CSALTSGGAYNEQFF. The CDR3 DNA reads as TGCAGTGCGCTAACTAGCGGGGGGGCGTACAATGAGCAGTTCTTC.

As concerns this clonotype: With a much larger clone just one base away, this may be a read error. CDR3 DNA: TGTGCCTGCAGTTTAAGGGCACCCGCGGAGACCCAGTACTTC. Translation: CACSLRAPAETQYF. The rearrangement uses TRBV12-3 or TRBV12-4 and TRBJ2-5; D not certain. The CDR3 has 14 amino acids.

V usage is TRBV25-1 and J usage is TRBJ2-7; no clear D. The CDR3 has 15 residues. Trimming shortened V by 1 base and J by 2 bases, and 12 bases separated the two germline ends. Germline V gene lookup returns CDR1 MGHDK and CDR2 SYGVNS. The CDR3 reads CASSESGSPTYEQYF. The DNA of the CDR3 is TGTGCCAGCAGTGAATCCGGCAGTCCCACCTACGAGCAGTACTTC.

This clonotype occurred many times. Germline is not matched at one junction end, which may reflect a read error. The chain is built from TRBV7-9 and TRBJ2-1; D might be TRBD1 (5 bases). This CDR3 region has 15 residues. Germline V gene lookup returns CDR1 SEHNR and CDR2 FQNEAQ (reference sequence). The CDR3 bases are TGTGCCGGCAGCTTAGCAGGGAACGCCGCTCATGAGCAGTTCTTC. It yields the protein CAGSLAGNAAHEQFF.

This clonotype was picked up many times. Mismatch with germline at one junction end may stem from a read error. The chain couples TRBV7-9 to TRBJ2-4; TRBD2 agrees at 13 bases. The CDR3 has 14 amino acids. Per the germline V gene, CDR1 is SEHNR and CDR2 is FQNEAQ (reference sequence). CDR3 DNA sequence: TGTGCCAGCACCCCTGGGACTAGCGGGGATCAGCACCACTTC. Translation: CASTPGTSGDQHHF.

This clonotype was recorded many times. J is TRBJ2-3 and V is TRBV5-8; D remains unclear. CDR3 length: 14 residues. V was pared by 0 bases and J by 1 base, with 6 bases between. Germline-derived CDR1 and CDR2 are SGHTS and YDEGEE. CDR3 sequence reads: CASSLGLRTDTQYF. In nucleotides, the CDR3 is TGTGCCAGCAGCTTGGGTCTTCGCACAGATACGCAGTATTTT.

Ten or more counts support this clonotype. The chain uses TRBV20-1 and TRBJ1-2, with TRBD1 matching 11 bases. V dropped 6 bases and J dropped 7; count of bases not matched to a gene: 4. The CDR3 is made up of 12 amino acids. Germline CDR1 DFQATT, CDR2 SNEGSKA (reference sequence). CDR3 in amino acids: CSARDRGGGYTF. Written as DNA, the CDR3 is TGCAGTGCCAGGGACAGGGGGGGTGGCTACACCTTC.

The genes are TRBV4-2 and TRBJ1-1; D perhaps matches TRBD1 (5 bases). V was pared by 1 base and J by 1 base, with 7 bases between. The CDR3 runs to 14 residues. CDR1 and CDR2 from the germline V gene are LGHNA and YNFKEQ. CDR3 in DNA: TGTGCCAGCAGCCAAGTAGGGGAGAACACTGAAGCTTTCTTT. This codes for CASSQVGENTEAFF.

The gene calls are TRBV7-2 and TRBJ2-5, with D unresolved. The CDR3 is 14 amino acids. Trimming took 2 bases from V and 2 from J, leaving 9 bases between them. CDR1 SGHTA and CDR2 FQGNSA come from the germline V gene. The CDR3 nucleotides read TGTGCCAGCAGCTTAAGCTGGGTACAAGAGACCCAGTACTTC. Protein sequence: CASSLSWVQETQYF.

The sample holds many counts of this clonotype. The genes are TRBV7-9 and TRBJ2-7; 7 bases match TRBD2. After removal of 3 bases from V and 8 bases from J, the junction contained 13 bases not matched to a gene. Germline V gives CDR1 SEHNR, CDR2 FQNEAQ (reference sequence). The CDR3 runs to 15 residues. This CDR3 is CASSFASAGFRKQYF. The CDR3 DNA sequence: TGTGCCAGCAGCTTCGCCTCAGCGGGGTTTCGCAAGCAGTACTTC.

This clonotype was detected a few times. The V gene is TRBV7-2, the J gene TRBJ2-7; TRBD2 might be the D (6 bases). Trimming stripped 1 base from V and 3 bases from J, with 10 bases between. The CDR3 is 14 amino acids. Germline V CDR1 and CDR2: SGHTA, FQGNSA. The CDR3: CASSLGAGLYEQYV. The CDR3, as DNA: TGTGCCAGCAGCTTAGGGGCGGGGCTCTACGAGCAGTACGTC.

The chain recombines TRBV5-1 with TRBJ2-1, with 9 bases that match TRBD2. Germline assignment: CDR1 SGHRS and CDR2 YFSETQ. V gave up 5 bases and J gave up 1 base; unmatched junction bases: 1. The CDR3 runs 14 residues. The DNA of the CDR3 is TGCGCCAGCAGGCTAGCGGGGTCCTACAATGAGCAGTTCTTC. Protein product: CASRLAGSYNEQFF.